Below are 14 T cell receptor beta chains sequenced from a single sample in a study of cytomegalovirus exposure and HLA in healthy donors. PCR used 60 Vbeta primers and 13 Jbeta primers. Assay used: immunoSEQ multiplex PCR; TCRdb lists only in-frame clones, some missing. This sample carries about 180,000 clones, around 80% of them seen once, and the ten largest clones take under 0.75%. Sequencing input: PBMCs. The receptors come from a middle-aged woman in good health and CMV-seronegative.

This clone has just one count. Because the CDR3 is missing its conserved closing phenylalanine or tryptophan, this is likely a read error. It is unclear where the CDR3 begins or ends on the DNA, so no DNA is shown, and the CDR3 is as TCRdb lists it. This chain uses TRBV5-6 with TRBJ1-1; the table calls TRBD1, which could not be checked here. With termini counted, the CDR3 has 9 amino acids. The V gene's germline CDR1 is SGHDT and CDR2 YYEEEE. The CDR3 is CASSLVRLA.

This sequence joins TRBV29-1 and TRBJ1-5, with no clear D. Germline CDR1 reads SQVTM; CDR2 reads ANQGSEA. The CDR3 consists of 13 residues. Trimming removed 3 bases at V and 0 bases at J, with 6 bases between. The CDR3 nucleotides are TGCAGCGTTGAGGAGAATAGCAATCAGCCCCAGCATTTT. Translation gives CSVEENSNQPQHF.

This chain links TRBV12-1 with TRBJ1-2; the DNA was not used to check the table's D call, TRBD1. TRBV12-1 corresponds to a pseudogene. CDR3 size: 18 residues. The CDR3 nucleotides read TGTGCCAGCAGCTCGGCGTTCGGCCCGGGACAGGGGGACTATGGCTACACCTTC. Translated, it gives CASSSAFGPGQGDYGYTF.

This chain connects TRBV7-6 to TRBJ2-4; TRBD2 matches 7 bases. CDR3 length: 14 residues. V lost 1 base to trimming and J lost 5 bases; unmatched junction nucleotides: 2. CDR1 is SGHVS and CDR2 is FNYEAQ in the germline V gene. CDR3 sequence reads: CASSLGGGQNIQYF. The DNA for the CDR3 is TGTGCCAGCAGCTTAGGCGGGGGACAAAACATTCAGTACTTC. The full variable domain, in which reference TRBV7-6 and TRBJ2-4 provide the parts outside the CDR3, is GAGVSQSPRYKVTKRGQDVALRCDPISGHVSLYWYRQALGQGPEFLTYFNYEAQQDKSGLPNDRFSAERPEGSISTLTIQRTEQRDSAMYRCASSLGGGQNIQYFGAGTRLSVL.

A few counts support this clone. V is TRBV5-6 and J is TRBJ1-1; D perhaps matches TRBD1 (6 bases). The V gene's germline CDR1 is SGHDT and CDR2 YYEEEE. V lost 1 base to trimming and J lost 1 base, with 11 bases between them. The CDR3 sequence is 15 residues long. CDR3 coding DNA: TGTGCCAGCAGCTTGCTGGGGGCGAGGAACACTGAAGCTTTCTTT. This encodes CASSLLGARNTEAFF.

This chain uses TRBV19 with TRBJ2-2; TRBD1 agrees at 8 bases. Germline assignment: CDR1 LNHDA and CDR2 SQIVND (reference sequence). Losses at the gene ends were 3 bases for V and 1 base for J; bases not matched to a gene: 13. The CDR3 covers 19 residues. CDR3 amino acids: CASSMYGQGSLGNTGELFF. The CDR3 coding sequence is TGTGCCAGTAGTATGTACGGACAGGGAAGCTTAGGGAACACCGGGGAGCTGTTTTTT.

The genes are TRBV5-6 and TRBJ1-1; 7 nucleotides match TRBD1. V shed 3 bases, J shed 3 bases, and the junction held 8 bases outside the gene matches. CDR1 and CDR2 (germline): SGHDT, YYEEEE. The CDR3 extends over 15 amino acids. CDR3 amino acids: CASSSEQGWYTEAFF. The CDR3 DNA follows: TGTGCCAGCAGCTCCGAACAGGGGTGGTACACTGAAGCTTTCTTT.

This clone was seen more than once but under ten times. The chain joins TRBV12-5 to TRBJ1-1; D remains unclear. The germline V gene encodes CDR1 LGHNT and CDR2 FRNRAP. This CDR3 is 12 amino acids long. Trimming left V 1 base short and J 5 bases short, with 5 bases between. This CDR3 reads CASGLAGTEAFF. Here the CDR3 DNA reads TGTGCTAGTGGTTTGGCCGGGACTGAAGCTTTCTTT. Using reference TRBV12-5 and TRBJ1-1 for the parts outside the CDR3, the full variable domain is DARVTQTPRHKVTEMGQEVTMRCQPILGHNTVFWYRQTMMQGLELLAYFRNRAPLDDSGMPKDRFSAEMPDATLATLKIQPSEPRDSAVYFCASGLAGTEAFFGQGTRLTVV.

This chain uses TRBV28 with TRBJ2-7, with a weak D call TRBD1 (6 bases). CDR1 is MDHEN and CDR2 is SYDVKM in the germline V gene. This CDR3 is 13 amino acids long. With 5 bases removed from V and 6 bases from J, the gap between germline ends came to 14 bases. CDR3 region: CASSLGGTLEQYF. Here the CDR3 DNA reads TGTGCCAGCAGTCTTGGGGGCACCCTCGAGCAGTACTTC. Variable domain in full (rest from reference TRBV28 and TRBJ2-7): DVKVTQSSRYLVKRTGEKVFLECVQDMDHENMFWYRQDPGLGLRLIYFSYDVKMKEKGDIPEGYSVSREKKERFSLILESASTNQTSMYLCASSLGGTLEQYFGPGTRLTVT.

The chain is built from TRBV19 and TRBJ1-2; D is perhaps TRBD1 (6 bases). Germline assignment: CDR1 LNHDA and CDR2 SQIVND (reference sequence). The CDR3 has 13 residues. The ends were cut back, 5 bases at V and 5 bases at J, with 12 bases in the middle. The CDR3 DNA reads TGTGCCAGTAGTCCGGGGACATTTTATGGCTACACCTTC. This sequence encodes CASSPGTFYGYTF.

The rearrangement uses TRBV6-5 and TRBJ2-5; 10 nucleotides agree with TRBD1. The CDR3 runs 14 residues. Germline V gene sequence: CDR1 MNHEY, CDR2 SVGAGI. V lost 4 bases to trimming and J lost 5 bases; unmatched junction nucleotides: 4. The CDR3 loop reads CASSSGTGVETQYF. In DNA form, the CDR3 reads TGTGCCAGCAGTTCCGGGACAGGGGTCGAGACCCAGTACTTC.

The rearrangement joins TRBV19 to TRBJ2-6; a weak D match, TRBD1 (6 bases). CDR3 length: 17 residues. Trimming took 5 bases from V and 1 from J, leaving 15 bases between them. Germline values: CDR1 LNHDA, CDR2 SQIVND (reference sequence). The CDR3 DNA follows: TGTGCCAGTAGTTCGCCCACAGGGAAATCTGGGGCCAACGTCCTGACTTTC. It is translated as CASSSPTGKSGANVLTF.

A few counts support this clone. The rearrangement links TRBV4-1 to TRBJ1-4; 11 positions match TRBD1. V lost 2 bases and J lost 8; bases outside the gene matches: 10. The CDR3 totals 17 residues. Per the germline V gene, CDR1 is MGHRA and CDR2 is YSYEKL. In DNA form, the CDR3 reads TGCGCCAGCAGCCAATTAGGATGGGACAGGGGGTCCGAAAAACTGTTTTTT. Encoded protein: CASSQLGWDRGSEKLFF.

The V call is TRBV27, the J call TRBJ1-4; D is possibly TRBD1 (6 bases). V lost 3 bases and J 11 bases, leaving 13 bases between the germline ends. Germline CDR1 and CDR2: MNHEY and SMNVEV (reference sequence). This CDR3 spans 13 amino acids. CDR3 nucleotide sequence: TGTGCCAGCAGTTTTCAGGACAGCGAGAAACTGTTTTTT. Encoded protein: CASSFQDSEKLFF.